This T cell receptor (beta chain) is drawn from a study of control samples from healthy donors and cancer patients. The CDR3 consists of 12 residues. Trimming left V 2 bases short and J 5 bases short, with 7 bases between. CDR1 is SGHDT, CDR2 YYEEEE, per germline. With regard to this clone: The same CDR3 can be traced to other DNA sequences in this sample.

Sequencing was performed with immunoSEQ multiplex PCR; in TCRdb, only in-frame clones are kept and a portion is missing. The sample lists about 150,000 clones, around 88% occurring once. This TCR came from a man in his late teens or twenties in good health. What was sequenced was blood. The rearrangement joins TRBV5-6 to TRBJ2-5; D unclear. DNA for the CDR3: TGTGCCAGCAGCTTTGGGTTGGAGACCCAGTACTTC. It specifies CASSFGLETQYF.